Listed here are 16 T cell receptor beta chains from one sample, sequenced in a study of regulatory T cells in long-lasting Graves disease. iRepertoire HTBI primers and Arm-PCR of CDR3 regions built TCR beta libraries. TCRdb ran MiXCR on the multiplex PCR reads and lists one entry per CDR3 protein. The sample records around 400,000 distinct CDR3 sequences, around 15% being singletons. Indicated time point: newly diagnosed GD, antithyroid drugs for less than 3 months. Extracted RNA from PBMCs served as the source of the TCR library. The sequencing here drew on peripheral blood mononuclear cells (PBMCs), taken at new diagnosis, from a patient treated with antithyroid drugs. Every receptor here comes from a female donor with Graves disease.

V gene TRBV19 combines with J gene TRBJ1-2, with a tentative D call TRBD1 (5 bases). Between the trimmed V and J ends, which lost 6 bases and 0 bases, there was a span of 8 bases. CDR1 and CDR2 (germline): LNHDA, SQIVND (reference sequence). CDR3 length equals 13 residues. CDR3 nucleotides: TGTGCCAGTAGGTACAGGTCTAACTATGGCTACACCTTC. It translates to CASRYRSNYGYTF.

This clonotype was detected ten times or more. V is TRBV3-1 and J is TRBJ2-1, with D tentatively TRBD2 (6 bases). Trimming stripped 2 bases from V and 10 bases from J, with 12 bases between. This CDR3 region has 13 residues. Germline CDR1 reads LGHDT; CDR2 reads YNNKEL (reference sequence). CDR3 DNA sequence: TGTGCCAGCAGCCAACGGGGGTTGATAGAGCAGTTCTTC. Translation: CASSQRGLIEQFF.

The genes are TRBV20-1 and TRBJ1-2, with TRBD1 identical over 8 bases. This CDR3 has 15 amino acids. V lost 7 bases to trimming and J lost 10 bases; unmatched junction nucleotides: 20. Germline V gene lookup returns CDR1 DFQATT and CDR2 SNEGSKA (reference sequence). The CDR3 here is CSGSTGESAFRDYTF. In DNA form, the CDR3 reads TGCAGTGGCTCGACAGGGGAATCAGCATTTCGAGACTACACCTTC.

This clonotype was recorded many times. The rearrangement uses TRBV28 and TRBJ2-3, with TRBD1 matching over 9 bases. Trimming took 3 bases from V and 1 from J; bases not matched to a gene: 20. The CDR3 covers 21 residues. In germline, CDR1 is MDHEN, CDR2 SYDVKM. The CDR3 DNA sequence: TGTGCCAGCAGTTTGGTCTGGGTTAGGGGTAGGAGGACAGGGGGCACAGATACGCAGTATTTT. This codes for CASSLVWVRGRRTGGTDTQYF.

The gene calls are TRBV5-1 and TRBJ1-1, with 10 bases identical to TRBD1. Germline assignment: CDR1 SGHRS and CDR2 YFSETQ. The CDR3 is made up of 17 amino acids. V shed 0 bases and J 4 bases; nucleotides not matched to a gene: 9. CDR3 region: CASSLESTGGLATEAFF. CDR3 nucleotide sequence: TGCGCCAGCAGCTTGGAGTCGACAGGGGGCTTGGCCACTGAAGCTTTCTTT.

This clonotype was observed a few times. The genes are TRBV7-9 and TRBJ1-6; weak D call: TRBD1 (5 bases). Germline V gene sequence: CDR1 SEHNR, CDR2 FQNEAQ (reference sequence). Between the trimmed V and J ends, which lost 3 bases and 8 bases, there was a span of 17 bases. The CDR3 has 16 residues. CDR3 protein: CASSLGPGLGDSPLHF. DNA for the CDR3: TGTGCCAGCAGCTTGGGCCCGGGCCTAGGGGATTCACCCCTCCACTTT.

This clonotype was seen repeatedly, ten times or more. The chain combines TRBV18 with TRBJ2-1; 13 bases align to TRBD2. Losses at the gene ends were 8 bases for V and 8 bases for J; bases not matched to a gene: 6. CDR3 size: 14 residues. CDR1 KGHSH and CDR2 LQKENI come from the germline V gene. The CDR3 protein is CASMGLAGSDEQFF. The CDR3 DNA sequence: TGTGCCAGCATGGGACTAGCGGGAAGCGATGAGCAGTTCTTC.

This clonotype was picked up many times. This chain connects TRBV27 to TRBJ2-1; 8 bases are shared with TRBD1. Trimming at V came to 5 bases and at J to 5 bases, leaving 14 bases not matched to a gene. The CDR3 spans 17 residues. Germline V CDR1 and CDR2: MNHEY, SMNVEV (reference sequence). The CDR3 sequence: CASSPRARTGSHNEQFF. CDR3 bases: TGTGCCAGCAGTCCCAGGGCCAGGACAGGGTCCCACAATGAGCAGTTCTTC.

The chain employs TRBV18 and TRBJ1-5; 7 bases fit TRBD1. The CDR3 sequence is 16 residues long. The V gene end was trimmed by 3 bases and the J gene end by 1 base; junction bases not matched to a gene: 6. Per the germline V gene, CDR1 is KGHSH and CDR2 is LQKENI. The CDR3 reads CASSPFRDSSNQPQHF. The CDR3 nucleotides are TGTGCCAGCTCACCCTTCAGGGACAGCAGCAATCAGCCCCAGCATTTT.

This clonotype was recorded many times. Germline and junction disagree at one end, which may indicate a read error. The chain recombines TRBV5-1 with TRBJ2-3; 8 bases are shared with TRBD2. There are 16 residues in the CDR3. CDR1 and CDR2 from the germline V gene are SGHRS and YFSETQ. CDR3 in amino acids: CASSPPGTRYTDTQYF. For the CDR3, the DNA is TGTGCCAGCAGCCCGCCCGGGACTAGATACACAGATACGCAGTATTTT.

This clonotype appeared a few times. The V and J genes are TRBV5-1 and TRBJ2-1, with 10 bases matching TRBD2. The CDR3 is 17 residues long. Germline V gene sequence: CDR1 SGHRS, CDR2 YFSETQ. The J segment lost 7 bases and the V segment lost 0 bases, leaving 10 bases of the junction unmatched. The CDR3, as DNA: TGCGCCAGCAGCTTGGCCAGCGGGGGGGCGTTTGGTAATGAGCAGTTCTTC. This sequence encodes CASSLASGGAFGNEQFF.

This clonotype was counted between two and nine times. Possible read error: a much larger clone is one base away. The V call is TRBV7-2, the J call TRBJ2-3; perhaps D is TRBD1 or TRBD2 (5 bases each). Germline loops: CDR1 SGHTA, CDR2 FQGNSA. The CDR3 has 16 residues. CDR3 coding DNA: TGTGCCTGCAGTTTCGAGGGGAGTTCGGGCACAGATACGCAGTATTTT. As protein: CACSFEGSSGTDTQYF.

This clonotype came up many times. J is TRBJ2-1 and V is TRBV6-2 or TRBV6-3; 11 bases match TRBD2. Germline lookup yields CDR1 MNHEY and CDR2 SVGEGT. The V and J ends lost 6 bases and 0 bases, in that order; junction bases with no gene match: 4. This CDR3 has 16 residues. CDR3 protein: CASRPLAGGSYNEQFF. DNA of the CDR3: TGTGCCAGCAGACCTCTAGCGGGAGGCTCCTACAATGAGCAGTTCTTC.

This clonotype was seen at least ten times. The chain has TRBV29-1 and TRBJ1-1, with a tentative D call TRBD1 (5 bases). V lost 1 base and J 7 bases, leaving 13 bases between the germline ends. The CDR3 runs 13 residues. The germline CDR1 and CDR2 sequences are SQVTM and ANQGSEA. The CDR3 DNA sequence: TGCAGCGTTGAAGTGAACAAGGGGAATGAAGCTTTCTTT. Its protein product is CSVEVNKGNEAFF.

This chain uses TRBV28 with TRBJ1-4, with TRBD1 matching 10 bases. The germline V gene has CDR1 MDHEN and CDR2 SYDVKM. The CDR3 is 15 residues long. Trimming at V came to 5 bases and at J to 3 bases, leaving 3 bases not matched to a gene. The CDR3 region has the DNA TGTGCCAGCAGTCTTGGACAGGGGGCTAATGAAAAACTGTTTTTT. It specifies CASSLGQGANEKLFF. Full variable domain (remainder filled in from reference TRBV28 and TRBJ1-4): DVKVTQSSRYLVKRTGEKVFLECVQDMDHENMFWYRQDPGLGLRLIYFSYDVKMKEKGDIPEGYSVSREKKERFSLILESASTNQTSMYLCASSLGQGANEKLFFGSGTQLSVL.

This clonotype was recorded at least ten times. The chain carries TRBV5-4 and TRBJ1-2; D possibly corresponds to TRBD1 (5 bases). The CDR3 extends over 13 amino acids. Germline lookup yields CDR1 SGHNT and CDR2 YYREEE (reference sequence). Trimming took off 2 bases at V and 8 bases at J, with 13 bases between the two ends. The CDR3 region has the DNA TGTGCCAGCAGCTTCGGCAGGGTAGACGGCTACACCTTC. Its protein is CASSFGRVDGYTF.